The entry that follows covers one TCR beta chain sequence. Its antigen is undetermined. The same CDR3 arises from other DNA sequences in this sample as well. This sample was taken from a study of cytomegalovirus exposure and HLA in healthy donors. Overall study: Unique TCR beta sequences numbering approximately 120 million came from approximately 180 million T cells in an earlier analysis. Study-wide results and caveats: The dataset shows that most TCR sequences were rare, while some public TCRs occurred in many donors. Accounts indicate the classifier identified cytomegalovirus status with strong specificity and sensitivity.

Vbeta (60) and Jbeta (13) primers were used in the PCR. Repertoires were generated with immunoSEQ multiplex PCR, while TCRdb's copy carries only in-frame clones and drops some. This sample has about 120,000 clones, with about 81% found just once. Donors likely had unrecorded immune exposures despite being nominally healthy when sampled. V lost 3 bases and J 0 bases, leaving 6 bases between the germline ends. The CDR3 spans 13 residues. CDR1 is LNHDA, CDR2 SQIVND, per germline (reference sequence). This TCR was recovered from a woman aged 35 to 49 in good health and CMV-seropositive. The chain combines TRBV19 with TRBJ2-7, with D possibly matching TRBD1 (5 bases). The sample comprised PBMCs. Here the CDR3 DNA reads TGTGCCAGTAGTATTCAGGGCTCCTACGAGCAGTACTTC. Translated: CASSIQGSYEQYF.